The present T cell receptor beta chain was sequenced within a study of T cell changes during pregnancy in multiple sclerosis. The J segment lost 7 bases and the V segment lost 4 bases, leaving 6 bases of the junction unmatched. CDR1 is SGHRS and CDR2 is YFSETQ in the germline V gene. The CDR3 has 13 amino acids. Sequenced by immunoSEQ multiplex PCR; TCRdb stores in-frame clones only, minus some. The repertoire holds about 42,000 clones, with nearly 90% as singletons. The TCR originated in a female donor with multiple sclerosis, enrolled in a pregnancy study. Sequences were derived from CD4+ T cells from peripheral blood mononuclear cells, sampled after pregnancy. This chain links TRBV5-1 with TRBJ1-2; 8 bases map to TRBD1. CDR3 loop: CASSPGQGVGYTF. The CDR3 DNA sequence: TGCGCCAGCAGCCCAGGACAGGGAGTTGGCTACACCTTC.